This TCR beta chain was sequenced in a study of T cell responses to AZD1222 COVID-19 vaccine listed by TCRdb under 2021. Study-level background: AZD1222 recipients whose second dose came at about 4 weeks and those whose second dose came at about 12 weeks were combined into one group, since spike-specific TCR depth and breadth did not differ between the two schedules. A total of 230 or so trial participants underwent TCR sequencing, of whom around 200 received two doses of AZD1222 and about 25 received two doses of the MenACWY control vaccine. Enrollment into the trials was organized by age into subgroups of 18-55, 56-69 and 70-plus years, and those subgroups contained around 150, 28 and 57 TCR-sequenced participants, respectively. The investigation overall reported the following: Vaccine-associated CD4 TCRs spanned the whole spike protein, with dominant responses in regions 160-218 and 743-854. Because no day 14 peak-response samples were available, the repertoires could be characterized only after the peak T cell response. After two AZD1222 doses, spike-specific TCR breadth and depth were significantly higher than at day 0 and than in MenACWY recipients. Participants were mostly white British, with more females than males. The authors suggested clonal diversity may have been underestimated. Reportedly, close to half of the unique spike-specific TCRs recognized epitopes lying outside the regions that are mutated in the B.1.351 and B.1.1.7 variants. The 56-69-year group was small, and its depth increase did not reach significance, likely because of low power. Conclusions about previously exposed vaccinees were limited because only six or seven AZD1222 recipients were SARS-CoV-2 seropositive at baseline.

Concerning this clone: Its antigen is unknown. Per-base quality was not reported, and no clone a single base away is much larger than it.

The CDR3 regions of human TCRbeta chains were analyzed by immunosequencing. Concerning the study's data processing: TCRs in the repertoires were matched against a reference library of SARS-CoV-2-specific TCRs that had been generated with the MIRA antigen-specificity platform. Breadth meant the fraction of unique TCRs that were SARS-CoV-2-associated, whereas depth meant the fraction of total T cells that were SARS-CoV-2-associated. Using the MIRA data, every spike-specific TCR was mapped to the spike region that the TCR reacted to and assigned to either a CD4 or a CD8 class. Log10-transformed breadth and depth values were compared by one-way ANOVA with Sidak's multiple comparisons tests. Here the immuneACCESS table is served through TCRdb, limited to in-frame sequences with V and J called. Missing clones are a known gap in these copies; in checked studies unresolved V genes cover under half, and the rest lacks a known reason. V, J and clone size were drawn from that table, and D and trimming were deduced from the DNA. This sample holds 100,000 or so clones; around 87% were observed only once. Of the sample, approximately 12% is held by the ten largest clones.

The sample's time point label, in plain terms: baseline before first vaccination. Samples from vaccinated people were obtained from the UK trials COV001 and COV002, which included a single-blind randomized controlled phase 2/3 trial of AZD1222 (ChAdOx1 nCoV-19) in healthy adults. Trial participant PBMC samples were collected at day 0 and day 28 after the second dose for TCRbeta chain sequencing. Inclusive of the bounding cysteine and phenylalanine, the CDR3 is 15 residues long. The kept DNA is CDR3 alone, 45 bases in frame from the first base. V loses 3 bases at its end and J loses 1 base; junction bases beyond the gene matches: 5. The germline V gene encodes CDR1 SGHRS and CDR2 YFSETQ.

The V and J segments used are TRBV5-1 and TRBJ1-1; TRBD1 aligns with 8 central bases. Source: peripheral blood, taken on day 0 of AZD1222 vaccination. The receptor was isolated from an adult in good health. The nucleotides are TGCGCCAGCAGCTCCCAGGGGGCAGCGAACACTGAAGCTTTCTTT. The encoded protein is CASSSQGAANTEAFF.